A selection of T cell receptor beta chains follows, all from one sample in a study of cytomegalovirus exposure and HLA in healthy donors. Assay: immunoSEQ multiplex PCR; the TCRdb copy retains only in-frame clones and omits some. The sample lists about 100,000 clones, over 75% seen once, with less than 8% in the top ten. Source material: PBMCs. These TCRs come from a man in his thirties or forties in good health and CMV-seronegative. CDR3s include the opening cysteine and the closing phenylalanine or tryptophan. D genes are given only for firm matches. Some rows mark clone size as missing; the rest say once, few, many or name a class of expanded clone.

v_gene	d_gene	j_gene	abundance	CDR3nt	CDR3aa
TRBV6-6	-	TRBJ1-6	-	TGTGCCAGCAGCTTGGGGACGGGAGGGAATTCACCCCTCCACTTT	CASSLGTGGNSPLHF
TRBV4-2	-	TRBJ1-1	-	TGTGCCAGCAGCCAAGATCCAGGGTTAGGAACTGAAGCTTTCTTT	CASSQDPGLGTEAFF
TRBV15	-	TRBJ2-3	-	TGTGCCACCAGAGGACGCGGGGCCACAGATACGCAGTATTTT	CATRGRGATDTQYF
TRBV5-1	TRBD1	TRBJ2-3	-	TGCGCCAGCAGCTTGCTAGGGACAGGGGCAACAGATACGCAGTATTTT	CASSLLGTGATDTQYF
TRBV2	TRBD1	TRBJ2-1	-	TGTGCCAGCAGAACACCCGGGACAGGGTTTGCCAATGAGCAGTTCTTC	CASRTPGTGFANEQFF
TRBV7-9	-	TRBJ1-1	-	TGTGCCAGCAGCTTCGAGGAGGGGTACACTGAAGCTTTCTTT	CASSFEEGYTEAFF
TRBV5-1	TRBD2	TRBJ2-1	-	TGCGCCAGCAGCTTGGTTGCTTGGGGGGGGGCCTACAATGAGCAGTTCTTC	CASSLVAWGGAYNEQFF
TRBV7-2	TRBD1	TRBJ1-5	-	TGTGCCAGCAGTTTGGGGCCACAGGGGCGACAGCCCCAGCATTTT	CASSLGPQGRQPQHF
TRBV6-5	TRBD1	TRBJ2-1	-	TGTGCCAGCAGGCAGGGGGTTGAGCAGTTCTTC	CASRQGVEQFF
TRBV4-1	TRBD1	TRBJ2-4	-	TGCGCCAGCAGCCAAAGGGGGCCCGAAATCCGGGACATCCAAAACATTCAGTACTTC	CASSQRGPEIRDIQNIQYF
TRBV5-1	-	TRBJ1-1	few	TGCGCCAGCAGCTTGAACGGGGAGAACACTGAAGCTTTCTTT	CASSLNGENTEAFF
TRBV11-2	-	TRBJ1-4	once	TGTGCCAGCAGCTTCGACTCTACCGATGAAAAACTGTTTTTT	CASSFDSTDEKLFF
TRBV28	-	TRBJ2-1	-	TGTGCCAGCAGTCGGGCTAGGGGGTATGAGCAGTTCTTC	CASSRARGYEQFF
TRBV30	-	TRBJ2-7	-	TGTGCCTTGGAGGAGCAGTACTTC	CALEEQYF
TRBV4-3	TRBD2	TRBJ2-3	-	TGCGCCAGCAGCCAAGACCTAGCGGCCAGCACAGATACGCAGTATTTT	CASSQDLAASTDTQYF
TRBV2	-	TRBJ2-3	-	TGTGCCAGCAGTGTACAGGCATTCACAAATACGCAGTATTTT	CASSVQAFTNTQYF
TRBV10-3	TRBD2	TRBJ2-1	-	TGTGCCATCAGACAAACTAGCGGGGACAATGAGCAGTTCTTC	CAIRQTSGDNEQFF
TRBV6-6	-	TRBJ1-1	-	TGTGCCAGCAGGCAGCGGACGGATATGAACACTGAAGCTTTCTTT	CASRQRTDMNTEAFF
TRBV15	-	TRBJ1-5	-	TGTGCCACCAGCGGACAAGGCCGCAATCAGCCCCAGCATTTT	CATSGQGRNQPQHF
TRBV6-6	-	TRBJ2-7	-	TGTGCCACCAAGAGGGGGGGCTCCTACGAGCAGTACTTC	CATKRGGSYEQYF
TRBV28	TRBD1	TRBJ2-1	-	TGTGCCAGCAGCAGACAGGGGGTCTATGAGCAGTTCTTC	CASSRQGVYEQFF
TRBV19	TRBD2	TRBJ2-7	-	TGTGCCAGTAGTATCCCAGCGGGGAGCTCCTACGAGCAGTACTTC	CASSIPAGSSYEQYF
TRBV15	TRBD1	TRBJ1-1	-	TGTGCCACCCACATCGACAGGGGCACTGAAGCTTTCTTT	CATHIDRGTEAFF
TRBV6-4	-	TRBJ1-1	once	TGTGCCAGCAGTGACTCGAATGTGAGGCTCGGCTTT	CASSDSNVRLGF